This TCR beta chain originates from a study of shared clonotypes between healthy human individuals. The germline V and J ends were trimmed by 6 bases and 3 bases, with 12 bases remaining between them. This CDR3 has 12 residues. Germline V gene sequence: CDR1 SQVTM, CDR2 ANQGSEA. Clones were sequenced by immunoSEQ multiplex PCR, and TCRdb holds only the in-frame ones, with some missing. The sample contains millions of clones, 93% of which appear only once. It was CD45RO-negative cells, positively selected for CCR7, that made up naive CD8 cells, with terminally differentiated effector memory CD45RA+ cells excluded.

The chain employs TRBV29-1 and TRBJ2-7; D remains ambiguous. Sequenced sample: naive CD8+ T cells from PBMCs. The clonotype originates from a man younger than 35 in good health. Some clones in this sample may be carry-over from other donors' samples. CDR3 sequence (DNA): TGCAGCGTCCGGGTTCCAAACTACGAGCAGTACTTC. Translated: CSVRVPNYEQYF.